The count of the clone carrying this TCR beta chain is one. Its antigen remains unknown. This sample was taken from a study of T cells after posttransplantation cyclophosphamide. CDR1 and CDR2 (germline): SEHNR, FQNEAQ (reference sequence). CDR3 length equals 15 residues. V trimming: 5 bases; J trimming: 9 bases; junction bases outside the gene matches: 13. Overall study findings and caveats: After PTCy, TRB diversity resembled that of CNI/methotrexate controls. Donor CD8+ memory clones often dominated recipient blood repertoires at later times.

Controls had myeloablative marrow grafts with methotrexate and calcineurin inhibitor, sampled at 1 year. Some clones are missing from TCRdb's copy, which holds only in-frame ones; the method was immunoSEQ multiplex PCR. The sample contains about 17,000 clones, 85% of which appear only once. This rearrangement joins TRBV7-9 to TRBJ2-5, with 9 bases matching TRBD1. This TCR derives from a female patient between 18 and 35 years old who received an allogeneic stem cell transplant from an unrelated donor, was CMV-positive, and had acute and chronic GVHD. Some T cells may originate from the graft donor. Sample: PBMCs, taken after allogeneic stem cell transplant with calcineurin inhibitor and methotrexate. For the CDR3, the DNA is TGTGCCAGCAGCCCCCAGGACAGGGGCTCGCCGGCCCAGTACTTC. As protein: CASSPQDRGSPAQYF.